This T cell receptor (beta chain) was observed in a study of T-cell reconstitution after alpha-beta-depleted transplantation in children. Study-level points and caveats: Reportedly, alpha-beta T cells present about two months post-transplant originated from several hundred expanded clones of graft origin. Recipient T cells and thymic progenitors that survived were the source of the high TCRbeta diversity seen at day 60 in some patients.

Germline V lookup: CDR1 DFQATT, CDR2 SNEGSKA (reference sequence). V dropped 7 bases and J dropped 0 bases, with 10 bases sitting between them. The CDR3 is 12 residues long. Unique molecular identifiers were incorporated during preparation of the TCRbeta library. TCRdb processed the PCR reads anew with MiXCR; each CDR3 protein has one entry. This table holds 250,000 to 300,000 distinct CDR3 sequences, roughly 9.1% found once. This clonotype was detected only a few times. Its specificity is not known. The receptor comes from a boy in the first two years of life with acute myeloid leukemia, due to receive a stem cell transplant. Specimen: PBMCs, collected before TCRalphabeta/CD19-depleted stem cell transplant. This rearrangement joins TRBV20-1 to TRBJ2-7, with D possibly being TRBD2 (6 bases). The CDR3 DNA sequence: TGCAGTGGACGGCGGGGCTCCTACGAGCAGTACTTC. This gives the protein CSGRRGSYEQYF.